Listed here are 32 T cell receptor beta chains from one sample, sequenced in a study of OX40 agonist ivuxolimab in advanced cancers. Sequencing used immunoSEQ multiplex PCR; TCRdb keeps in-frame clones, though not all of them. The sample shows about 79,000 clones, 91% of them seen only once. The material was CD4+ or CD8+ T cells sorted from blood, obtained in a trial of the OX40 agonist ivuxolimab. The receptors shown here come from an adult with an advanced solid tumor such as melanoma, head and neck, liver or kidney cancer.

V gene TRBV7-2 combines with J gene TRBJ2-1; 9 bases fit TRBD2. The CDR3 consists of 14 residues. Germline V gives CDR1 SGHTA, CDR2 FQGNSA. The trim removed 5 bases at V and 9 bases at J, leaving 8 bases unmatched. CDR3 bases: TGTGCCAGCAGCAGAAAGGGACTAGCAGGTGAGCAGTTCTTC. This sequence encodes CASSRKGLAGEQFF. Drawing the rest from reference TRBV7-2 and TRBJ2-1, the complete variable domain is GAGVSQSPSNKVTEKGKDVELRCDPISGHTALYWYRQSLGQGLEFLIYFQGNSAPDKSGLPSDRFSAERTGGSVSTLTIQRTQQEDSAVYLCASSRKGLAGEQFFGPGTRLTVL.

The chain is built from TRBV19 and TRBJ1-5; possible D gene TRBD1, 5 bases. The CDR3 totals 14 residues. V was cut by 5 bases and J by 7 bases, with 15 bases left in between. From germline, CDR1 is LNHDA and CDR2 SQIVND (reference sequence). The CDR3 region is CASSLEWGLQPQHF. DNA for the CDR3: TGTGCCAGTAGTTTGGAGTGGGGCCTCCAGCCCCAGCATTTT.

This sequence joins TRBV27 and TRBJ2-5, with D possibly being TRBD1 or TRBD2 (5 bases each). V shed 7 bases and J shed 1 base, with 16 bases lying between them. The CDR3 runs 15 residues. Germline CDR1 and CDR2: MNHEY and SMNVEV (reference sequence). The chain's CDR3 is CASTQWGSRQETQYF. The CDR3 nucleotides read TGTGCCAGCACCCAATGGGGGTCGCGCCAAGAGACCCAGTACTTC.

This clone appeared once. The chain uses TRBV19 and TRBJ2-5, with 15 positions matching TRBD2. Germline loops: CDR1 LNHDA, CDR2 SQIVND (reference sequence). The CDR3 loop spans 15 amino acids. The J segment lost 5 bases and the V segment lost 5 bases, leaving 3 bases of the junction unmatched. The CDR3 bases are TGTGCCAGTAGTGCCGGGACTAGCGGGAGGGAGACCCAGTACTTC. This sequence encodes CASSAGTSGRETQYF.

V and J are TRBV6-1 and TRBJ1-4; D is unresolved. V lost 8 bases and J 8 bases, leaving 18 bases between the germline ends. This CDR3 has 14 residues. Germline assignment: CDR1 MNHNS and CDR2 SASEGT. The CDR3: CASRLGGTGEKLFF. CDR3 DNA: TGTGCCAGCCGTCTGGGAGGTACGGGGGAAAAACTGTTTTTT.

The J gene is TRBJ2-1, the V gene TRBV10-1; TRBD2 matches at 13 bases. The CDR3 runs to 19 residues. Germline CDR1 and CDR2: WNHNN and SYGVQD (reference sequence). Losses at the gene ends were 5 bases for V and 0 bases for J; bases not matched to a gene: 10. CDR3 residues: CASSLTGTSGTSSYNEQFF. CDR3 in DNA: TGCGCCAGCAGTCTCACCGGGACTAGCGGGACTAGCTCCTACAATGAGCAGTTCTTC.

This chain connects TRBV28 to TRBJ1-5; D perhaps matches TRBD1 (6 bases). Germline lookup yields CDR1 MDHEN and CDR2 SYDVKM. The CDR3 consists of 16 residues. Trimming removed 1 base from V and 1 base from J, with 11 bases in between. For the CDR3, the DNA is TGTGCCAGCAGTTTATTCGGCCAGGGGAGCAATCAGCCCCAGCATTTT. It codes for CASSLFGQGSNQPQHF.

The chain is built from TRBV19 and TRBJ2-5, with D possibly matching TRBD2 (7 bases). CDR3 size: 14 residues. The germline V and J ends were trimmed by 4 bases and 5 bases, with 14 bases remaining between them. Germline lookup yields CDR1 LNHDA and CDR2 SQIVND (reference sequence). CDR3 region: CASSRGGAWETQYF. As DNA, the CDR3 is TGTGCCAGTAGTAGGGGGGGGGCGTGGGAGACCCAGTACTTC.

The chain employs TRBV6-1 and TRBJ1-3, with unresolved D. The germline V and J ends were trimmed by 7 bases and 1 base, with 11 bases remaining between them. The CDR3 runs to 14 residues. The germline gives CDR1 MNHNS, CDR2 SASEGT. CDR3 sequence: CASKVTASGNTIYF. The CDR3 coding sequence is TGTGCCAGCAAAGTCACAGCTTCTGGAAACACCATATATTTT.

This clone was counted a single time. The V and J genes are TRBV9 and TRBJ1-2; 7 nucleotides line up with TRBD1. This CDR3 has 11 amino acids. J gave up 7 bases and V 3 bases, and 0 bases lay outside the gene matches. Germline CDR1 and CDR2: SGDLS and YYNGEE. CDR3 DNA sequence: TGTGCCAGCAGCGAGGGGGCTGGCTACACCTTC. It codes for CASSEGAGYTF.

The chain is built from TRBV5-3 and TRBJ1-2; D unresolved. TRBV5-3 is reported as an ORF; its role is uncertain. Trimming shortened V by 3 bases and J by 4 bases, and 4 bases separated the two germline ends. The CDR3 is 11 residues long. Here the CDR3 reads CARSSLYGYTF. CDR3 nucleotides: TGTGCCAGAAGCTCTCTCTATGGCTACACCTTC.

This clone was counted between two and nine times. A read error may produce the germline difference seen at one junction end. The genes are TRBV7-7 and TRBJ2-7; D ambiguous. CDR3 length: 13 residues. CDR1 and CDR2 from the germline V gene are SSHAT and FNYEAQ (reference sequence). The CDR3 reads CASSQTILSEQYF. The CDR3 bases are TGTGCTAGCAGCCAGACCATCTTAAGCGAGCAGTACTTC.

The rearrangement links TRBV2 to TRBJ2-7, with 7 positions matching TRBD1. The CDR3 length is 17 residues. V lost 5 bases and J lost 6; bases outside the gene matches: 19. Germline V gene lookup returns CDR1 SNHLY and CDR2 FYNNEI. The CDR3 protein is CASSQGQAALLIGEQYF. CDR3 DNA sequence: TGTGCCAGCAGTCAAGGACAGGCGGCCCTCCTAATAGGCGAGCAGTACTTC.

This clone came up once. The rearrangement uses TRBV28 and TRBJ1-6; possibly TRBD1 for D (6 bases). Trimming cost V 4 bases and J 13 bases, with 11 bases left between them. CDR1 and CDR2 (germline): MDHEN, SYDVKM. The CDR3 totals 12 residues. CDR3 loop: CASSSDSPPLHF. The DNA of the CDR3 is TGTGCCAGCAGTTCGGACAGCCCCCCCCTCCACTTT.

Remarks on this clone: Within the sample, other DNA sequences also encode this same CDR3. This chain uses TRBV18 with TRBJ1-1; D uncertain. V lost 1 base, J lost 0 bases, and 0 bases lay in between. The CDR3 totals 12 residues. Germline loops: CDR1 KGHSH, CDR2 LQKENI. The CDR3 spells CASSPLNTEAFF. CDR3 DNA: TGTGCCAGCTCACCACTGAACACTGAAGCTTTCTTT. The full variable domain, completed using reference TRBV18 and TRBJ1-1, is NAGVMQNPRHLVRRRGQEARLRCSPMKGHSHVYWYRQLPEEGLKFMVYLQKENIIDESGMPKERFSAEFPKEGPSILRIQQVVRGDSAAYFCASSPLNTEAFFGQGTRLTVV.

The chain carries TRBV10-2 and TRBJ2-7; 16 bases line up with TRBD2. The CDR3 length is 16 residues. Germline CDR1 is WSHSY and CDR2 is SAAADI. J gave up 4 bases and V 6 bases, and 6 bases lay outside the gene matches. The chain's CDR3 is CASSGGLAGGRYEQYF. CDR3 nucleotides: TGCGCCAGCAGCGGGGGACTAGCGGGAGGGCGGTACGAGCAGTACTTC.

The chain is built from TRBV2 and TRBJ2-1, with 11 nucleotides matching TRBD2. The germline V gene encodes CDR1 SNHLY and CDR2 FYNNEI. The CDR3 has 14 amino acids. The ends lost 9 bases at V and 16 bases at J; junction bases unmatched: 17. The CDR3 DNA reads TGTGCCAGTAAACCGGGACTAGCGGAGTCGGTGGGTTTCTTC. Encoded protein: CASKPGLAESVGFF.

This clone showed up just a few times. The chain combines TRBV10-3 with TRBJ2-5; D is uncertain. CDR1 and CDR2 (germline): ENHRY, SYGVKD. The CDR3 consists of 12 residues. V lost 2 bases and J lost 4, with 5 bases in between. CDR3 in DNA: TGTGCCATCAGTGAGCATCCAGAGACCCAGTACTTC. Protein sequence: CAISEHPETQYF.

The chain employs TRBV9 and TRBJ2-1; no clear D gene. Germline-derived CDR1 and CDR2 are SGDLS and YYNGEE. V was shortened by 0 bases and J by 1 base, with 5 bases between the two germline ends. The CDR3 covers 14 residues. In DNA form, the CDR3 reads TGTGCCAGCAGCGTAGGCACTTCCTACAATGAGCAGTTCTTC. This sequence encodes CASSVGTSYNEQFF.

The table lists this clone with a count of one. The rearrangement joins TRBV6-4 to TRBJ2-5; D remains unclear. Germline V gives CDR1 MRHNA, CDR2 SNTAGT. The CDR3 spans 13 residues. V lost 5 bases to trimming and J lost 2 bases, with 9 bases between them. Written as DNA, the CDR3 is TGTGCCAGCAGTAGGACCGGGCAAGAGACCCAGTACTTC. Its translation is CASSRTGQETQYF.

J is TRBJ1-2 and V is TRBV7-9; 7 bases agree with TRBD1. Germline assignment: CDR1 SEHNR and CDR2 FQNEAQ (reference sequence). This CDR3 has 15 amino acids. Unmatched junction bases numbered 10, after V lost 5 bases and J lost 4 bases. Here the CDR3 reads CASSPTTGQVYGYTF. CDR3 in DNA: TGTGCCAGCAGCCCTACGACAGGGCAGGTCTATGGCTACACCTTC.

The J gene is TRBJ2-3, the V gene TRBV5-1, with 10 bases lining up with TRBD2. J lost 2 bases, V lost 2 bases, and 8 bases had no gene match. Per germline, CDR1 SGHRS and CDR2 YFSETQ. This CDR3 has 17 amino acids. CDR3 bases: TGCGCCAGCAGCTTCGACCCAGCGGGAGGGTCCACAGATACGCAGTATTTT. This encodes CASSFDPAGGSTDTQYF.

The gene calls are TRBV27 and TRBJ1-2, with TRBD1 matching 7 bases. This CDR3 comprises 13 residues. Trimming took 6 bases from V and 8 from J; bases not matched to a gene: 9. Germline lookup yields CDR1 MNHEY and CDR2 SMNVEV (reference sequence). The CDR3 is CASRTTGPGGYTF. As DNA, the CDR3 is TGTGCCAGCAGGACGACAGGGCCGGGCGGCTACACCTTC.

The CDR3 nucleotides read TGTGCCAGCAGCATGACTAGCAGCAAAAACATTCAGTACTTC. Amino acid sequence: CASSMTSSKNIQYF. The rearrangement links TRBV6-5 to TRBJ2-4, with 7 bases that match TRBD2. The ends lost 6 bases at V and 3 bases at J; junction bases unmatched: 5. The CDR3 length is 14 residues. Germline lookup yields CDR1 MNHEY and CDR2 SVGAGI.

CDR3 residues: CAISDGRSVNTEAFF. The DNA of the CDR3 is TGTGCCATCAGTGACGGACGGTCTGTGAACACTGAAGCTTTCTTT. V usage is TRBV10-3 and J usage is TRBJ1-1, with D unresolved. The V end was cut by 3 bases, the J end by 0 bases, with 11 bases between. The CDR3 is made up of 15 amino acids. Germline V gene sequence: CDR1 ENHRY, CDR2 SYGVKD.

This chain connects TRBV6-5 to TRBJ1-4, with TRBD1 as a possible D gene (6 bases). The germline V and J ends were trimmed by 6 bases and 4 bases, with 12 bases remaining between them. This CDR3 contains 14 residues. Germline V gene sequence: CDR1 MNHEY, CDR2 SVGAGI. The CDR3 protein is CASRPDRINEKLFF. The CDR3 DNA is TGTGCCAGCAGGCCCGACAGGATTAATGAAAAACTGTTTTTT.

This chain joins TRBV6-4 and TRBJ2-7; no clear D gene. This CDR3 comprises 12 residues. V lost 6 bases and J 4 bases, leaving 10 bases between the germline ends. CDR1 is MRHNA, CDR2 SNTAGT, per germline. The CDR3 protein is CASRGICYEQYF. DNA for the CDR3: TGTGCCAGCAGGGGGATATGTTACGAGCAGTACTTC.

The chain joins TRBV7-3 to TRBJ2-3; TRBD2 matches 7 bases. Germline CDR1 is SGHTA and CDR2 is FQGTGA. J lost 0 bases, V lost 3 bases, and 3 bases had no gene match. The CDR3 spans 15 residues. This chain's CDR3 is CASSFSGSSTDTQYF. Here the CDR3 DNA reads TGTGCCAGCAGCTTTAGCGGGTCTAGCACAGATACGCAGTATTTT.

The chain links TRBV28 to TRBJ2-3; TRBD2 agrees at 12 bases. The CDR3 runs to 18 residues. Trimming cost V 7 bases and J 5 bases; bases outside gene matches: 16. CDR1 is MDHEN and CDR2 is SYDVKM in the germline V gene. DNA for the CDR3: TGTGCCAGCATCCCCCCGAGGCCTAGCGGGAGGGCCAAAGATACGCAGTATTTT. Amino acid sequence: CASIPPRPSGRAKDTQYF.

This clone was seen more than once but under ten times. This sequence joins TRBV10-1 and TRBJ2-7, with D tentatively TRBD2 (6 bases). V lost 6 bases to trimming and J lost 7 bases, with 25 bases between them. CDR3 length equals 16 residues. CDR1 is WNHNN, CDR2 SYGVQD, per germline (reference sequence). The CDR3 DNA reads as TGCGCCAGCAGCCAACTTACTAGCCTTCGAGGAGGTGAGCAGTACTTC. Translating gives CASSQLTSLRGGEQYF.

The genes are TRBV27 and TRBJ2-1; 9 bases map to TRBD2. The junction had 4 bases not matched to a gene; V was cut back by 4 bases and J by 6 bases. The CDR3 totals 14 residues. Germline loops: CDR1 MNHEY, CDR2 SMNVEV (reference sequence). In DNA form, the CDR3 reads TGTGCCAGCAGTTCGTCTAGCGGGACCAATGAGCAGTTCTTC. Protein: CASSSSSGTNEQFF.

This chain connects TRBV6-6 to TRBJ2-2; D gene ambiguous. This CDR3 has 14 amino acids. Trimming shortened V by 4 bases and J by 3 bases, and 9 bases separated the two germline ends. In germline, CDR1 is MNHNY, CDR2 SVGAGI (reference sequence). The CDR3 bases are TGTGCCAGCAGTTCCCCGGCCGACACCGGGGAGCTGTTTTTT. Its protein is CASSSPADTGELFF.